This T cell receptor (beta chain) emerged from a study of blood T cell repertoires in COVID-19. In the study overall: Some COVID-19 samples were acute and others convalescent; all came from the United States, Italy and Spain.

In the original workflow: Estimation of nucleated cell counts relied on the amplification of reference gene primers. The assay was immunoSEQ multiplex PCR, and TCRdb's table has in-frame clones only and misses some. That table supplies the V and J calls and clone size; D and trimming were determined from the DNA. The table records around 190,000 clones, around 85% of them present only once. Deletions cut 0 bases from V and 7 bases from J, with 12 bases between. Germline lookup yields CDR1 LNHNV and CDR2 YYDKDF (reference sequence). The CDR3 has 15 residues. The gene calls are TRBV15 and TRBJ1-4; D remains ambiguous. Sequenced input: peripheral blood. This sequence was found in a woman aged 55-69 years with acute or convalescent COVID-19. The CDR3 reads CATSRDLGLGEKLFF. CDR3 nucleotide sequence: TGTGCCACCAGCAGAGATCTAGGTTTGGGTGAAAAACTGTTTTTT.